This T cell receptor beta chain was recovered during a study of CD8 T cells in ankylosing spondylitis (dated by TCRdb to about 2017). As for the study more broadly: The study profiled T cell receptor beta repertoires in healthy donors and ankylosing spondylitis patients to find disease-linked TCR variants. The full study cohort was made up of approximately 24 ankylosing spondylitis patients and about a hundred healthy donors. Peripheral blood was sampled, and synovial fluid was additionally collected from ankylosing spondylitis patients.

Here is what the overall study found, with its caveats: The disease-linked clones showed a CD8+ phenotype and occurred at relatively low frequencies in peripheral blood. A TCR beta motif made up of fewer than 10 highly homologous amino acid variants appeared to be characteristic of blood from ankylosing spondylitis patients. Some motif variants had previously been reported in the synovial fluid and blood of reactive arthritis patients, which suggests shared mechanisms of disease initiation. According to the report, matched synovial fluid samples from ankylosing spondylitis patients were significantly enriched for the disease-linked clones.

The cysteine opens and the phenylalanine closes a CDR3 of 14 amino acids. The kept DNA is CDR3 alone, 42 bases in frame from the first base. Between the V and J ends, shortened by 3 bases and 7 bases respectively, the junction contains 12 bases. CDR1 SGHVS and CDR2 FNYEAQ were looked up in the germline V gene. This clonotype has more than one count but fewer than ten. Which antigen it targets is not known. No much larger clone is present one base from it, and per-base qualities are unavailable. Instrument used: Illumina HiSeq 2500. TCR beta libraries were prepared by quantitative 5'-RACE with molecular barcodes. Turning to the authors' computational methods: To identify disease-linked TCR variants, a new computational method was used, one built on a probabilistic model of VDJ rearrangement. TCRdb itself trimmed the public reads at Q25 with fastp, ran MiXCR and retained productive beta chains. Every entry covers one CDR3 protein and lists the most common genes and DNA from its rows. For this entry, the V and J calls and clone size follow TCRdb and not the study's own pipeline. For this sample there are some 840,000 distinct CDR3 sequences; over 9.5% appear just once. About 0.49% of the sample is taken by the ten largest.

The source is a male donor with ankylosing spondylitis. The chain links TRBV7-6 with TRBJ2-2, with TRBD2 as a weak D call on 6 bases. Specimen: blood, either unsorted or a sorted T cell fraction (not recorded which). The CDR3 reads CASSLAGLSGELFF. The nucleotides are TGTGCCAGCAGCTTGGCGGGGTTGAGCGGGGAGCTGTTTTTT.